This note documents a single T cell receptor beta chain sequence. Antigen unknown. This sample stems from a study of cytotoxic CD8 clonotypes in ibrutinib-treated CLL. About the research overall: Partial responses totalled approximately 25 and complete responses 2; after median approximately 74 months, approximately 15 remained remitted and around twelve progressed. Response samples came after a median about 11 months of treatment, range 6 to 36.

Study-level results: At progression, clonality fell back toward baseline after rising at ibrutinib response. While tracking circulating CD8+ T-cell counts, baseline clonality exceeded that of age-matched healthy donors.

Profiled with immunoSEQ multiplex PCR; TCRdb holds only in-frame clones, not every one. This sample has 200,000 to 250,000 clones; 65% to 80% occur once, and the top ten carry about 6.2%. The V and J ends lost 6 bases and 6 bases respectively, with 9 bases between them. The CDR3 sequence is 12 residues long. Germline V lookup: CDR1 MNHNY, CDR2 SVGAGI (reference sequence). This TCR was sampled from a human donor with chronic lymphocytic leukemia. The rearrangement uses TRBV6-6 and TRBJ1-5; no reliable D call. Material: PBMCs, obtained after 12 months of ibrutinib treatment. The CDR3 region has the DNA TGTGCCAGCAGGGTGGAGGCTCAGCCCCAGCATTTT. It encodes CASRVEAQPQHF.